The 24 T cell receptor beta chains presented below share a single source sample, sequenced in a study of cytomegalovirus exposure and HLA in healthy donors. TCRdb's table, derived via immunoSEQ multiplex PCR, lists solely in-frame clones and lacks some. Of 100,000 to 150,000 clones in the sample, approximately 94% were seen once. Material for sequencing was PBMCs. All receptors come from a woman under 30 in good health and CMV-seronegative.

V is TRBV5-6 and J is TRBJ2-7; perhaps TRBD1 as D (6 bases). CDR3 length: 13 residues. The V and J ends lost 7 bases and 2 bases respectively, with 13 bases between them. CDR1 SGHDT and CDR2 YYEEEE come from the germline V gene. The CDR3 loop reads CASGPTGAYEQYF. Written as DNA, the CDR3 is TGTGCCAGCGGCCCGACAGGCGCCTACGAGCAGTACTTC.

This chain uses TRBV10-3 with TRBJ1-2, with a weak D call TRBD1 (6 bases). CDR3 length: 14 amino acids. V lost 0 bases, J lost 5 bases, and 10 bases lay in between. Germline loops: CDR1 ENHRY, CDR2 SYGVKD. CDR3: CAISESGQFYGYTF. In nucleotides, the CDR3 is TGTGCCATCAGTGAGTCAGGACAGTTTTATGGCTACACCTTC.

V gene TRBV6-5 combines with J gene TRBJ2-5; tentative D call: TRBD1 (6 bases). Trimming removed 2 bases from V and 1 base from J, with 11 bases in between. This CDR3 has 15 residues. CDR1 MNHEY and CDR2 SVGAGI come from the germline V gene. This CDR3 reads CASSYTGQIQETQYF. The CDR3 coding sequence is TGTGCCAGCAGTTACACTGGACAGATCCAAGAGACCCAGTACTTC.

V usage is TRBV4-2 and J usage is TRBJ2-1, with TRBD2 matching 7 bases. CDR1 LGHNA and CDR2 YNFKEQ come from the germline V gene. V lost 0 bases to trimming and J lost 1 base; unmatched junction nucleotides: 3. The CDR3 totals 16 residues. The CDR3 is CASSQDWGGSYNEQFF. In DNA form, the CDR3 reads TGTGCCAGCAGCCAAGATTGGGGGGGGTCCTACAATGAGCAGTTCTTC.

The CDR3 region is CAWSNKGTGLAGGYTF. CDR3 nucleotides: TGTGCCTGGAGCAATAAAGGAACGGGGCTAGCGGGGGGCTACACCTTC. The chain carries TRBV30 and TRBJ1-2; a weak D match, TRBD1 (5 bases). V shed 3 bases and J shed 8 bases, with 25 bases lying between them. The V gene's germline CDR1 is GTSNPN and CDR2 SVGIG (reference sequence). This CDR3 contains 16 residues.

Here the CDR3 reads CASSESRETLLNEQFF. The CDR3 DNA reads TGCGCCAGCAGCGAGTCGCGGGAGACCCTTCTGAATGAGCAGTTCTTC. The V gene is TRBV4-1, the J gene TRBJ2-1, with 7 bases matching TRBD2. Germline assignment: CDR1 MGHRA and CDR2 YSYEKL. V dropped 5 bases and J dropped 7; count of bases not matched to a gene: 14. The CDR3 is 16 amino acids.

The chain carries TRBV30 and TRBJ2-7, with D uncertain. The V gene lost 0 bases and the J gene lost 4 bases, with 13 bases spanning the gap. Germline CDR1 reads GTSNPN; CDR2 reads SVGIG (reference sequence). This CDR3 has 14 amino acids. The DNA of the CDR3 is TGTGCCTGGAGTGTACTGAACCTACCGTACGAGCAGTACTTC. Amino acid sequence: CAWSVLNLPYEQYF. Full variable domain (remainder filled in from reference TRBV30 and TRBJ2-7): SQTIHQWPATLVQPVGSPLSLECTVEGTSNPNLYWYRQAAGRGLQLLFYSVGIGQISSEVPQNLSASRPQDRQFILSSKKLLLSDSGFYLCAWSVLNLPYEQYFGPGTRLTVT.

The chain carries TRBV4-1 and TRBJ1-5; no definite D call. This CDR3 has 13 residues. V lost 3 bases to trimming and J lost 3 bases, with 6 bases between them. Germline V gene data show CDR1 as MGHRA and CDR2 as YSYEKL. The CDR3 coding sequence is TGCGCCAGCAGCCAGGAGCCCAATCAGCCCCAGCATTTT. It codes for CASSQEPNQPQHF.

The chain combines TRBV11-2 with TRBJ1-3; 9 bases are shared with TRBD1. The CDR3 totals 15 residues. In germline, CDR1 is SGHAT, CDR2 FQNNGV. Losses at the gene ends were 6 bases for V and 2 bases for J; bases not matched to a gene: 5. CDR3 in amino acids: CASRARDRAGNTIYF. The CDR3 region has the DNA TGTGCCAGCAGAGCCCGGGACAGGGCTGGAAACACCATATATTTT.

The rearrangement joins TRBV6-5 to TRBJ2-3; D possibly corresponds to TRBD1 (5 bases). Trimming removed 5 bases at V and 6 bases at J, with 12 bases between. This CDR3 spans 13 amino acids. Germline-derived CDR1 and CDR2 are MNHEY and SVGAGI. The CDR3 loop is CASSAIWGDTQYF. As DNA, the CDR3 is TGTGCCAGCAGTGCGATCTGGGGCGATACGCAGTATTTT.

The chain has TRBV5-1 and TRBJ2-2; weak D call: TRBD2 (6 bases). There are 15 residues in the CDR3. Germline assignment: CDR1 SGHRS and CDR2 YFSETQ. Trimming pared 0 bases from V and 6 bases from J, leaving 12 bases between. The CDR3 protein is CASSLVEGGPGELFF. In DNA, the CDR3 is TGCGCCAGCAGCTTGGTCGAGGGAGGTCCCGGGGAGCTGTTTTTT.

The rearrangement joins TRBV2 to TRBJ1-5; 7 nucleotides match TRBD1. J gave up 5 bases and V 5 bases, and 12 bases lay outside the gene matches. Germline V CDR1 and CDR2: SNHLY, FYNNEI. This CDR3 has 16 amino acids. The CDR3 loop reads CASSPSTGTLHQPQHF. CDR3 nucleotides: TGTGCCAGCAGTCCTTCGACAGGGACCCTCCATCAGCCCCAGCATTTT. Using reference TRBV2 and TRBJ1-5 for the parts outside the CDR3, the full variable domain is EPEVTQTPSHQVTQMGQEVILRCVPISNHLYFYWYRQILGQKVEFLVSFYNNEISEKSEIFDDQFSVERPDGSNFTLKIRSTKLEDSAMYFCASSPSTGTLHQPQHFGDGTRLSIL.

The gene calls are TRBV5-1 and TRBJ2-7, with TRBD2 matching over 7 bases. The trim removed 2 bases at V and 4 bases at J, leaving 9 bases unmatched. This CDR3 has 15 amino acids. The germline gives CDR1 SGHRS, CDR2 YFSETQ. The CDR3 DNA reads TGCGCCAGCAGCTTTCCTAGCGGAGATCGTTACGAGCAGTACTTC. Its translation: CASSFPSGDRYEQYF.

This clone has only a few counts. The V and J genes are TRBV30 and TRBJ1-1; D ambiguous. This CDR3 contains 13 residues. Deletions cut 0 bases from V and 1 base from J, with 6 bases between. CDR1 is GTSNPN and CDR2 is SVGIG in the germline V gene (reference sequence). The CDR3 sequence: CAWSVGGNTEAFF. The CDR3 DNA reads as TGTGCCTGGAGTGTAGGAGGGAACACTGAAGCTTTCTTT.

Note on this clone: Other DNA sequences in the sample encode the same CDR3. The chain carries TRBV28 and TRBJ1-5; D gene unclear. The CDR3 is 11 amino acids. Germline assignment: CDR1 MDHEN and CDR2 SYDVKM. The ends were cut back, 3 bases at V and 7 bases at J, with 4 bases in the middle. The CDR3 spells CASSLRQPQHF. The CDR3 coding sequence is TGTGCCAGCAGTTTGCGCCAGCCCCAGCATTTT.

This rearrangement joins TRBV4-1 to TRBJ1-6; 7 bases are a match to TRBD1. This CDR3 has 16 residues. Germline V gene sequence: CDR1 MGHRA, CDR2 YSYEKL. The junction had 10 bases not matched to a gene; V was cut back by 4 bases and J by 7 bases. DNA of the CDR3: TGCGCCAGCAGCCGACAGGGAGGCCACCAGAATTCACCCCTCCACTTT. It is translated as CASSRQGGHQNSPLHF.

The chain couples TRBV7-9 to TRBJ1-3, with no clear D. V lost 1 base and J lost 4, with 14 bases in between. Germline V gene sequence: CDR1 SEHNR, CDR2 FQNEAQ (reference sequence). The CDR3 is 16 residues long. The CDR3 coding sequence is TGTGCCAGCAGCTTAGTTTCTTTGGGCCTGGGAAACACCATATATTTT. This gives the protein CASSLVSLGLGNTIYF.

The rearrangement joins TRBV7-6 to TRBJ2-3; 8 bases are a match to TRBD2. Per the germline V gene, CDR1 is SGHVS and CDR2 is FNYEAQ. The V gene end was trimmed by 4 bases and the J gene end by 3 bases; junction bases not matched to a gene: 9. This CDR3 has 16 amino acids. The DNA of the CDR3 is TGTGCCAGCAGCTCCCCAGCGGGAGTGAGAACAGATACGCAGTATTTT. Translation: CASSSPAGVRTDTQYF. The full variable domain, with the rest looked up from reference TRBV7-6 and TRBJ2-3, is GAGVSQSPRYKVTKRGQDVALRCDPISGHVSLYWYRQALGQGPEFLTYFNYEAQQDKSGLPNDRFSAERPEGSISTLTIQRTEQRDSAMYRCASSSPAGVRTDTQYFGPGTRLTVL.

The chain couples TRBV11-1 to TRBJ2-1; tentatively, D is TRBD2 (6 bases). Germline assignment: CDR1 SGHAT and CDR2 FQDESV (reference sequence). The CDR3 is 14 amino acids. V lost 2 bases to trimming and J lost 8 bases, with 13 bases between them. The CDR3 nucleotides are TGTGCCAGCAGCTTATCTGGAGGGACGGATGAGCAGTTCTTC. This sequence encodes CASSLSGGTDEQFF.

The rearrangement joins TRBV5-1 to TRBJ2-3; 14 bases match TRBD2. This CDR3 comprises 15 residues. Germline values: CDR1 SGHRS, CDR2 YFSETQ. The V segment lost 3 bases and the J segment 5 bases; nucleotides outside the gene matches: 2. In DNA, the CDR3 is TGCGCCAGCAGCTCCGGACTAGCGGGAGGAGATACGCAGTATTTT. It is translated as CASSSGLAGGDTQYF. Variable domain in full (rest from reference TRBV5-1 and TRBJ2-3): KAGVTQTPRYLIKTRGQQVTLSCSPISGHRSVSWYQQTPGQGLQFLFEYFSETQRNKGNFPGRFSGRQFSNSRSEMNVSTLELGDSALYLCASSSGLAGGDTQYFGPGTRLTVL.

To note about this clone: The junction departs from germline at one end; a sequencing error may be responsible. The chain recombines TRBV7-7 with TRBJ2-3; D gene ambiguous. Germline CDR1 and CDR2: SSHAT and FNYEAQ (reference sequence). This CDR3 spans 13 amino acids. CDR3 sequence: CASSPSEADTQYF. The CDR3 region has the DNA TGTGCTAGCAGCCCCAGCGAAGCAGATACGCAGTATTTT.

The CDR3 DNA follows: TGTGCCAGCAGTGAAGGCCTAAAGACAGCTTTTAACTATGGCTACACCTTC. Protein product: CASSEGLKTAFNYGYTF. This chain uses TRBV6-1 with TRBJ1-2; tentative D call: TRBD1 (5 bases). CDR1 and CDR2 (germline): MNHNS, SASEGT. Deletions cut 1 base from V and 1 base from J, with 16 bases between. CDR3 length equals 17 residues.

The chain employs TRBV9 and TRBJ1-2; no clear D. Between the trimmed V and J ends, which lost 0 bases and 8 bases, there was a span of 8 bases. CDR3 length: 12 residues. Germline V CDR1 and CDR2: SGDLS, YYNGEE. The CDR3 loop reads CASSVEMGGYTF. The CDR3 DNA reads TGTGCCAGCAGCGTAGAAATGGGCGGCTACACCTTC.

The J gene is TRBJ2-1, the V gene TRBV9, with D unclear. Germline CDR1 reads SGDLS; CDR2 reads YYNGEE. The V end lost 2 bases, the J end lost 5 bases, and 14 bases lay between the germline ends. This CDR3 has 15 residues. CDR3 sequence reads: CASSVMAGSNNEQFF. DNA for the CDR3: TGTGCCAGCAGCGTCATGGCAGGTTCTAACAATGAGCAGTTCTTC. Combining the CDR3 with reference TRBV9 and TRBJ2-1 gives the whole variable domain DSGVTQTPKHLITATGQRVTLRCSPRSGDLSVYWYQQSLDQGLQFLIQYYNGEERAKGNILERFSAQQFPDLHSELNLSSLELGDSALYFCASSVMAGSNNEQFFGPGTRLTVL.